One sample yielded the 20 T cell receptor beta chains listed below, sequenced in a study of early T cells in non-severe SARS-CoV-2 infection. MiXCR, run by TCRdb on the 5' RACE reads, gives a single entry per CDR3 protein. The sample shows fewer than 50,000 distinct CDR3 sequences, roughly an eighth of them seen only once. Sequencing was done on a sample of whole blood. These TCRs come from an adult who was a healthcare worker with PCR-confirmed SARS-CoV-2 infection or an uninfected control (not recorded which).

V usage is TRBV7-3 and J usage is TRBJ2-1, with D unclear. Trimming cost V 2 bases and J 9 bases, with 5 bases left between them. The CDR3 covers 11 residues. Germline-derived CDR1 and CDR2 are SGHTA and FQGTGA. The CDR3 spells CASSLGGEQFF. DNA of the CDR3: TGTGCCAGCAGCTTAGGCGGTGAGCAGTTCTTC.

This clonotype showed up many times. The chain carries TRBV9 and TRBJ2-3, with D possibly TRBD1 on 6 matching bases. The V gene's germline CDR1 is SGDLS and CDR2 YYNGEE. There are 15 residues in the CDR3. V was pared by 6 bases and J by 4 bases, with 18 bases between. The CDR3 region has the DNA TGTGCCAGCACCCAAAACGACAGGCAATCAGATACGCAGTATTTT. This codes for CASTQNDRQSDTQYF. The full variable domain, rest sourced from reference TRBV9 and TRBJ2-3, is DSGVTQTPKHLITATGQRVTLRCSPRSGDLSVYWYQQSLDQGLQFLIQYYNGEERAKGNILERFSAQQFPDLHSELNLSSLELGDSALYFCASTQNDRQSDTQYFGPGTRLTVL.

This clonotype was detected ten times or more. The DNA of the CDR3 is TGCGCCAGCAGTGAGCCGCTAGCGGGATTTTCCTACGAGCAGTACTTC. This gives the protein CASSEPLAGFSYEQYF. The V gene is TRBV10-2, the J gene TRBJ2-7; 9 nucleotides agree with TRBD2. Trimming cost V 2 bases and J 1 base; bases outside gene matches: 6. From germline, CDR1 is WSHSY and CDR2 SAAADI. This CDR3 is 16 amino acids long.

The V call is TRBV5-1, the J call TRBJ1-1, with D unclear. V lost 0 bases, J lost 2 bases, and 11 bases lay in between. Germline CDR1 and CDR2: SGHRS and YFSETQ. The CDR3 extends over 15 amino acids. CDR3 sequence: CASSLDGQQNTEAFF. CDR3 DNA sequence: TGCGCCAGCAGCTTGGATGGGCAGCAAAACACTGAAGCTTTCTTT.

Here the CDR3 reads CASSPGGEQFF. The DNA of the CDR3 is TGTGCCAGCAGCCCTGGGGGGGAGCAGTTCTTC. The rearrangement uses TRBV11-3 and TRBJ2-1, with a tentative D call TRBD2 (6 bases). Germline V gene sequence: CDR1 SGHNT, CDR2 YENEEA. The length of the CDR3 is 11 residues. The V end was cut by 5 bases, the J end by 10 bases, with 9 bases between.

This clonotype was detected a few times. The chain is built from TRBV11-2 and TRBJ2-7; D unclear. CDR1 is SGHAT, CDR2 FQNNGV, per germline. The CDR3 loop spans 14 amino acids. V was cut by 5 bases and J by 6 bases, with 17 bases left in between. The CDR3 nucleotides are TGTGCCAGCAGCCCTTGGCACGAACCCAGCGAGCAGTACTTC. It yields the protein CASSPWHEPSEQYF.

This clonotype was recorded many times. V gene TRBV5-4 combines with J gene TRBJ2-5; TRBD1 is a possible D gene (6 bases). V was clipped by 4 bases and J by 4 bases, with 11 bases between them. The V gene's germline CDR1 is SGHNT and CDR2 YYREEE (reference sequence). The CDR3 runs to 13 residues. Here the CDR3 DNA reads TGTGCCAGCAGCCCAGGGACAACAGAGACCCAGTACTTC. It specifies CASSPGTTETQYF.

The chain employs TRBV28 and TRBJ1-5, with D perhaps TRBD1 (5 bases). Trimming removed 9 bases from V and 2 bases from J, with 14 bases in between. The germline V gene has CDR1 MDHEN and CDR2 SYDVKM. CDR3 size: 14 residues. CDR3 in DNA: TGTGCCAGTGAGGGGTCCGCGGGCAATCAGCCCCAGCATTTT. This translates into CASEGSAGNQPQHF.

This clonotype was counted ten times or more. The CDR3 coding sequence is TGTGCCAGCTCACCGGGGCGGGAAGAGACCCAGTACTTC. It is translated as CASSPGREETQYF. This chain connects TRBV18 to TRBJ2-5; D is tentatively TRBD1 or TRBD2 (5 bases each). Germline-derived CDR1 and CDR2 are KGHSH and LQKENI. The CDR3 runs to 13 residues. Between the trimmed V and J ends, which lost 3 bases and 3 bases, there was a span of 8 bases.

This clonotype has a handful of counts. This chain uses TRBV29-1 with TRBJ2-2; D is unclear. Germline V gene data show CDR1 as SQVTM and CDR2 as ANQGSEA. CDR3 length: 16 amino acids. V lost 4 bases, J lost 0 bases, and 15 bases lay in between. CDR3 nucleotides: TGCAGCGTTGTACATAACGTCATAGCGAACACCGGGGAGCTGTTTTTT. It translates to CSVVHNVIANTGELFF.

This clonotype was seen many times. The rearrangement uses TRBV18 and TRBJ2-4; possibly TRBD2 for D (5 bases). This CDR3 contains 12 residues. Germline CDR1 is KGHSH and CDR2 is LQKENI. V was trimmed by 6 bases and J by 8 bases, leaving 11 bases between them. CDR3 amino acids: CASSPGGDIQYF. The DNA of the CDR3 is TGTGCCAGCTCGCCAGGAGGAGACATTCAGTACTTC.

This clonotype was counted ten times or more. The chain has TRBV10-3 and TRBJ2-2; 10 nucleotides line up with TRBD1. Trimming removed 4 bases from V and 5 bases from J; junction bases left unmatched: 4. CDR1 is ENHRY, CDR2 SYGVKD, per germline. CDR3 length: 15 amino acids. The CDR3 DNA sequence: TGTGCCATCAGTGGTCCGGGACAGGGGACCGGGGAGCTGTTTTTT. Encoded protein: CAISGPGQGTGELFF.

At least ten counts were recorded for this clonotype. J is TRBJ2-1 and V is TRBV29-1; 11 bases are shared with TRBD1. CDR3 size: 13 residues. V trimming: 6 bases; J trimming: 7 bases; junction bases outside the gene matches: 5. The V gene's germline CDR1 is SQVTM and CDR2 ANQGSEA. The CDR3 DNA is TGCAGCGTCGGGACAGGGGGTTCGAATGAGCAGTTCTTC. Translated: CSVGTGGSNEQFF.

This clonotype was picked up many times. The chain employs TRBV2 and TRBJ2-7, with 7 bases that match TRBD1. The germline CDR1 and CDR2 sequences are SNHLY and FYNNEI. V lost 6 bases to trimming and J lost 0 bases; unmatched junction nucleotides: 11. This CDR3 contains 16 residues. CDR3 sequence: CASRFRRGPSSYEQYF. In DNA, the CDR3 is TGTGCCAGCAGGTTTCGAAGGGGGCCGAGCTCCTACGAGCAGTACTTC.

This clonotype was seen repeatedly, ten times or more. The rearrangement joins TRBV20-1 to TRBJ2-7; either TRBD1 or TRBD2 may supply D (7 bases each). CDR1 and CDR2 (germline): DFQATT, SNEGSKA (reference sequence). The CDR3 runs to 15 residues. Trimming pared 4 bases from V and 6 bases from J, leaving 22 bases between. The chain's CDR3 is CSANPGRGREGEQYF. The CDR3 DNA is TGCAGTGCTAACCCCGGCAGGGGGAGGGAGGGCGAGCAGTACTTC.

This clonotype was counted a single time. The CDR3 region is CAWSHALTQYF. CDR3 in DNA: TGTGCCTGGAGTCACGCGCTGACCCAGTACTTC. The V and J genes are TRBV30 and TRBJ2-5; no definite D call. The CDR3 spans 11 residues. V was trimmed by 2 bases and J by 7 bases, leaving 8 bases between them. CDR1 and CDR2 from the germline V gene are GTSNPN and SVGIG (reference sequence).

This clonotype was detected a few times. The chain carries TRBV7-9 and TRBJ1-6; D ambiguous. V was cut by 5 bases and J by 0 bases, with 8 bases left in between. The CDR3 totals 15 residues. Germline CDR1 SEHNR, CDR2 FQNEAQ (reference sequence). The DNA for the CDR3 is TGTGCCAGCAGCCCAATCAGCTCCTATAATTCACCCCTCCACTTT. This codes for CASSPISSYNSPLHF.

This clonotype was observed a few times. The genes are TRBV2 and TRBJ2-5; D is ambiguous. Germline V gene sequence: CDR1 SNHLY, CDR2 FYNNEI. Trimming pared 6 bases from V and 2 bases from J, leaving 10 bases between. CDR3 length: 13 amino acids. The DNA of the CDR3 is TGTGCCAGCAGGCGACCCCCACAAGAGACCCAGTACTTC. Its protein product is CASRRPPQETQYF.

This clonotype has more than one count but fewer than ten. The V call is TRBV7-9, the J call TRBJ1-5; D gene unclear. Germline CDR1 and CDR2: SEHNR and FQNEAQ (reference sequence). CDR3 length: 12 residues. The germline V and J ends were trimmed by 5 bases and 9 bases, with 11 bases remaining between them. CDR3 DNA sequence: TGTGCCAGCAGCCCCGTCCTAGGGCCCCAGCATTTT. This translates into CASSPVLGPQHF.

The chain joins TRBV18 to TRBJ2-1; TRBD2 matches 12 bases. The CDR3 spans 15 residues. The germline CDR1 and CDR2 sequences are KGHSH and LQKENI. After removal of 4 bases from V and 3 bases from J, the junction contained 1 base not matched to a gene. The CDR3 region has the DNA TGTGCCAGCTCACAGACTAGCGGGAGCTACAATGAGCAGTTCTTC. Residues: CASSQTSGSYNEQFF.